This note documents a single T cell receptor beta chain sequence. Its cognate antigen is unknown. RNA transcripts served as the template for amplifying TCR beta CDR3 regions. HTBI primers were the set used in a first-round RT-PCR of the TCR CDR3. TCRdb re-derived calls from the multiplex PCR reads in MiXCR, one entry per CDR3 protein. This sample has around 290,000 distinct CDR3 sequences, with roughly 13% found just once. Uncontrolled infection, other autoimmune disease, pregnancy or lactation disqualified patients from enrolment. Germline V gene sequence: CDR1 SNHLY, CDR2 FYNNEI. The CDR3 has 13 residues. The V segment lost 6 bases and the J segment 4 bases; nucleotides outside the gene matches: 4. The data are from a study of T cells in Graves' hyperthyroidism and ophthalmopathy. Findings and limits, study-wide: Most clonotypes that expanded in the thyroid above 0.001 also showed up in blood.

Input material: blood. The chain has TRBV2 and TRBJ2-7, with 9 bases lining up with TRBD1. The sequence was collected from a woman aged 40 to 50 with Graves' hyperthyroidism. The CDR3 DNA reads TGTGCCAGCAGAGGGGACAGGGTGTACGAGCAGTACTTC. This encodes CASRGDRVYEQYF.